These T cell receptor beta chains were read from a single sample in a study of T cell responses to AZD1222 COVID-19 vaccine. The table came from immunoSEQ multiplex PCR; TCRdb's copy has only in-frame clones and leaves some out. The sample records fewer than 150,000 clones, 90% being singletons. Material: peripheral blood, obtained on day 0 of AZD1222 vaccination. These receptors were obtained from an adult in good health. The CDR3 runs from the conserved cysteine through the conserved F or W. A D gene is named only where the DNA matches it firmly. Clone size is given for some rows only: seen once, a few or many times, or a class if the clone is expanded.

j_call | v_call | d_call | clone_size | cdr3_aa | cdr3_nt
TRBJ1-2 | TRBV29-1 | TRBD1 | - | CSVEEWGQGADYGYTF | TGCAGCGTTGAAGAATGGGGACAGGGGGCCGACTATGGCTACACCTTC
TRBJ1-2 | TRBV30 | - | - | CALFLRGVYGYTF | TGTGCCCTTTTCCTCAGGGGCGTCTATGGCTACACCTTC
TRBJ2-3 | TRBV7-2 | - | - | CASSLSKGGTDTQYF | TGTGCCAGCAGCTTAAGTAAGGGGGGGACAGATACGCAGTATTTT
TRBJ1-5 | TRBV12-3/TRBV12-4 | - | once | CASSFASNQPQHF | TGTGCCAGCAGTTTTGCCAGCAATCAGCCCCAGCATTTT
TRBJ2-5 | TRBV18 | - | - | CASSPPDVSWETQYF | TGTGCCAGCTCACCTCCGGACGTCTCTTGGGAGACCCAGTACTTC
TRBJ1-2 | TRBV6-4 | - | - | CASSESGLDGYTF | TGTGCCAGCAGTGAATCAGGGTTGGATGGCTACACCTTC
TRBJ1-4 | TRBV5-1 | - | - | CASSLGTARGEKLFF | TGCGCCAGCAGCTTGGGGACAGCCCGGGGGGAAAAACTGTTTTTT
TRBJ2-7 | TRBV19 | TRBD1 | - | CASTSAPGQGAVGFSEQYF | TGTGCCAGTACCTCGGCCCCGGGACAGGGAGCCGTTGGGTTCTCCGAGCAGTACTTC
TRBJ1-1 | TRBV11-2 | - | - | CASSSRGGNTEAFF | TGTGCCAGCAGCTCGAGGGGGGGGAACACTGAAGCTTTCTTT
TRBJ2-5 | TRBV18 | - | - | CASSPKETQYF | TGTGCCAGCTCACCAAAAGAGACCCAGTACTTC
TRBJ2-3 | TRBV7-2 | TRBD2 | - | CASSLARLAGGPGTDTQYF | TGTGCCAGCAGCTTAGCGAGACTAGCGGGAGGGCCGGGCACAGATACGCAGTATTTT
TRBJ2-7 | TRBV11-2 | - | - | CASSLAADYEQYF | TGTGCCAGCAGCTTAGCTGCGGACTACGAGCAGTACTTC
TRBJ1-5 | TRBV3-1/TRBV3-2 | - | - | CASSQDPGGVQPQHF | TGTGCCAGCAGCCAAGATCCCGGAGGTGTCCAGCCCCAGCATTTT
TRBJ1-2 | TRBV19 | - | once | CASSIIRPDGYTF | TGTGCCAGTAGTATTATAAGGCCGGATGGCTACACCTTC
TRBJ1-5 | TRBV7-2 | - | - | CASSRSNQPQHF | TGTGCCAGCTCTAGAAGCAATCAGCCCCAGCATTTT
TRBJ2-7 | TRBV19 | TRBD1 | - | CASSNRDRAAYEQYF | TGTGCCAGTAGTAACCGGGACAGGGCCGCCTACGAGCAGTACTTC
TRBJ2-1 | TRBV5-6 | - | - | CASGGAHNEQFF | TGTGCCAGCGGGGGGGCGCACAATGAGCAGTTCTTC
TRBJ2-1 | TRBV11-2 | - | - | CASSPSIYNEQFF | TGTGCCAGCAGCCCAAGCATTTACAATGAGCAGTTCTTC
TRBJ1-5 | TRBV28 | - | - | CASSLTAGNQPQHF | TGTGCCAGCAGTTTGACGGCAGGCAATCAGCCCCAGCATTTT
TRBJ2-3 | TRBV9 | TRBD2 | - | CASSDGTSGFSTDTQYF | TGTGCCAGCAGCGATGGGACTAGCGGGTTCTCCACAGATACGCAGTATTTT
TRBJ1-5 | TRBV7-2 | TRBD1 | - | CASSLVGTGIQPQHF | TGTGCCAGCAGCTTAGTTGGGACAGGGATTCAGCCCCAGCATTTT
TRBJ2-1 | TRBV7-8 | - | once | CASSQDISSYNEQFF | TGTGCCAGCAGCCAGGACATTAGCTCCTACAATGAGCAGTTCTTC
TRBJ2-3 | TRBV5-1 | TRBD2 | - | CASSLPGTSGSDTQYF | TGCGCCAGCAGCCTTCCCGGGACTAGCGGGTCAGATACGCAGTATTTT
TRBJ2-1 | TRBV5-4 | - | - | CASSDREPYNEQFF | TGTGCCAGCAGCGACCGGGAGCCCTACAATGAGCAGTTCTTC
TRBJ2-2 | TRBV19 | - | - | CASSMGGANTGELFF | TGTGCCAGTAGTATGGGCGGGGCGAACACCGGGGAGCTGTTTTTT
TRBJ2-1 | TRBV20-1 | - | - | CSASDPSRSTYNEQFF | TGCAGTGCTAGTGACCCTAGCCGAAGTACCTACAATGAGCAGTTCTTC
TRBJ1-2 | TRBV7-9 | - | - | CASTEAEGGYTF | TGTGCCAGCACCGAAGCCGAAGGTGGCTACACCTTC
TRBJ1-2 | TRBV5-6 | - | - | CASSLETSGYTF | TGTGCCAGCAGCTTGGAAACGTCTGGCTACACCTTC
TRBJ2-1 | TRBV12-3/TRBV12-4 | - | - | CASSLVGYNEQFF | TGTGCCAGCAGTTTAGTCGGATACAATGAGCAGTTCTTC
TRBJ1-1 | TRBV11-3 | - | once | CASSPTVNTEAFF | TGTGCCAGCAGCCCGACAGTTAACACTGAAGCTTTCTTT
TRBJ2-7 | TRBV18 | - | - | CASSPLGRRGQYF | TGTGCCAGCTCACCACTCGGTAGGCGCGGGCAGTACTTC
TRBJ2-7 | TRBV9 | - | - | CASSPPGAGREQYF | TGTGCCAGCAGCCCCCCGGGGGCAGGGCGCGAGCAGTACTTC
TRBJ1-5 | TRBV6-4 | - | - | CASSPESTSQPQHF | TGTGCCAGCAGTCCAGAGTCGACCAGCCAGCCCCAGCATTTT
TRBJ2-2 | TRBV4-3 | - | - | CASSQQGTGELFF | TGCGCCAGCAGCCAGCAGGGTACCGGGGAGCTGTTTTTT
TRBJ1-4 | TRBV11-2 | - | - | CASSLFAPRAGVGEKLFF | TGTGCCAGCAGCTTATTTGCCCCCCGGGCAGGGGTTGGCGAAAAACTGTTTTTT
TRBJ2-7 | TRBV11-3 | TRBD2 | - | CASSSPITSGRADEQYF | TGTGCCAGCAGCTCTCCAATTACTAGCGGGAGGGCTGATGAGCAGTACTTC
TRBJ2-7 | TRBV7-9 | TRBD1 | - | CASSLGDRIYEQYF | TGTGCCAGCAGCTTAGGGGACAGGATCTACGAGCAGTACTTC
TRBJ1-1 | TRBV7-3 | - | - | CASSLAPTIGRNTEAFF | TGTGCCAGCAGCTTAGCCCCCACAATAGGAAGGAACACTGAAGCTTTCTTT
TRBJ1-2 | TRBV18 | TRBD1 | - | CASSPQGDRGYGYTF | TGTGCCAGCTCACCCCAGGGGGACAGGGGCTATGGCTACACCTTC
TRBJ2-1 | TRBV2 | TRBD2 | - | CASSQRLAGGHNEQFF | TGTGCCAGCAGCCAAAGGTTAGCGGGAGGGCACAATGAGCAGTTCTTC
TRBJ2-1 | TRBV7-8 | - | - | CASSSSGGGSNNEQFF | TGTGCCAGCAGCTCATCCGGGGGTGGAAGTAACAATGAGCAGTTCTTC
TRBJ2-3 | TRBV9 | - | - | CASSQEDPRTDTQYF | TGTGCCAGCAGTCAGGAGGACCCCCGCACAGATACGCAGTATTTT
TRBJ1-2 | TRBV9 | - | once | CASSVDGYGYTF | TGTGCCAGCAGCGTAGATGGATACGGCTACACCTTC
TRBJ2-7 | TRBV2 | - | - | CASSPLAVYEQYF | TGTGCCAGCAGCCCCTTAGCGGTATACGAGCAGTACTTC
TRBJ1-5 | TRBV7-6 | TRBD1 | once | CASSLALGRGVLPGQPQHF | TGTGCCAGCAGCTTAGCTTTAGGCAGGGGGGTATTGCCCGGTCAGCCCCAGCATTTT
TRBJ2-7 | TRBV9 | TRBD2 | - | CASSVGELAGSYEQYF | TGTGCCAGCAGCGTAGGAGAACTAGCGGGATCCTACGAGCAGTACTTC
TRBJ2-3 | TRBV9 | TRBD1 | once | CASTKTGISTDTQYF | TGTGCCAGCACCAAGACAGGGATTAGCACAGATACGCAGTATTTT
TRBJ1-1 | TRBV10-3 | - | - | CAITRTENTEAFF | TGTGCCATCACTAGGACGGAGAACACTGAAGCTTTCTTT
TRBJ1-6 | TRBV3-1/TRBV3-2 | - | - | CASSQGRGNGNSPLHF | TGTGCCAGCAGCCAAGGTCGCGGGAATGGCAATTCACCCCTCCACTTT
TRBJ1-2 | TRBV6-5 | TRBD1 | few | CASSPQGGYAYGYTF | TGTGCCAGCAGTCCCCAGGGGGGGTACGCCTATGGCTACACCTTC